A selection of T cell receptor beta chains follows, all from one sample in a study of cytomegalovirus exposure and HLA in healthy donors. Sequencing was performed with immunoSEQ multiplex PCR; in TCRdb, only in-frame clones are kept and a portion is missing. The sample has roughly 290,000 clones, 80% seen once. The sample consisted of PBMCs. These receptors were taken from a girl aged 2 to 10 in good health and CMV-seronegative. Each CDR3 is given with its conserved first and last residue. Fields, in order: CDR3 protein, CDR3 DNA, D gene, J gene, V gene, clone size. A D gene is named only where the DNA matches it firmly. Expanded clones get a size class; other rows say once, few or many, or leave the size out.

CDR3aa: CASSIIDRGDQPQHF
CDR3nt: TGTGCCAGTAGTATCATAGACAGGGGAGATCAGCCCCAGCATTTT
d_gene: TRBD1
j_gene: TRBJ1-5
v_gene: TRBV19
abundance: once

CDR3aa: CASSPGGAASSYEQYF
CDR3nt: TGTGCCAGCAGCCCCGGGGGGGCGGCAAGCTCCTACGAGCAGTACTTC
d_gene: TRBD2
j_gene: TRBJ2-7
v_gene: TRBV7-2
abundance: .

CDR3aa: CASSPLADRGAEAFF
CDR3nt: TGTGCCAGCAGTCCCCTCGCGGACAGGGGGGCTGAAGCTTTCTTT
d_gene: TRBD1
j_gene: TRBJ1-1
v_gene: TRBV13
abundance: .

CDR3aa: CASSLTGGQPQHF
CDR3nt: TGCGCCAGCAGCTTGACGGGTGGGCAGCCCCAGCATTTT
d_gene: .
j_gene: TRBJ1-5
v_gene: TRBV5-1
abundance: few

CDR3aa: CASREISNYGYTF
CDR3nt: TGTGCCAGCAGGGAGATTAGCAACTATGGCTACACCTTC
d_gene: .
j_gene: TRBJ1-2
v_gene: TRBV6-5
abundance: .

CDR3aa: CASSLERTALNTEAFF
CDR3nt: TGTGCCAGCAGTTTAGAGAGAACAGCTTTGAACACTGAAGCTTTCTTT
d_gene: .
j_gene: TRBJ1-1
v_gene: TRBV28
abundance: .

CDR3aa: CASSKAPTGTNWREQYF
CDR3nt: TGTGCCAGCAGCAAAGCTCCTACCGGGACTAATTGGCGGGAGCAGTACTTC
d_gene: .
j_gene: TRBJ2-7
v_gene: TRBV21-1
abundance: .

CDR3aa: CSAVAGGTDTQYF
CDR3nt: TGCAGCGCTGTAGCGGGGGGCACAGATACGCAGTATTTT
d_gene: TRBD2
j_gene: TRBJ2-3
v_gene: TRBV29-1
abundance: .

CDR3aa: CASSEEYRGRAPLHF
CDR3nt: TGTGCCAGCAGTGAAGAGTACAGGGGGCGCGCACCCCTCCACTTT
d_gene: TRBD1
j_gene: TRBJ1-6
v_gene: TRBV2
abundance: .

CDR3aa: CASSLGGGSYNEQFF
CDR3nt: TGCGCCAGCAGCTTGGGAGGTGGCTCCTACAATGAGCAGTTCTTC
d_gene: .
j_gene: TRBJ2-1
v_gene: TRBV5-1
abundance: .

CDR3aa: CASSSDGNNEKLFF
CDR3nt: TGTGCCAGCAGCTCGGACGGGAATAATGAAAAACTGTTTTTT
d_gene: .
j_gene: TRBJ1-4
v_gene: TRBV7-9
abundance: .

CDR3aa: CASSLSSSGNTIYF
CDR3nt: TGTGCCAGCAGCTTATCGTCCTCTGGAAACACCATATATTTT
d_gene: .
j_gene: TRBJ1-3
v_gene: TRBV7-9
abundance: .

CDR3aa: CASSIDRGQPQHF
CDR3nt: TGTGCCAGTAGTATTGACAGGGGGCAGCCCCAGCATTTT
d_gene: TRBD1
j_gene: TRBJ1-5
v_gene: TRBV19
abundance: .

CDR3aa: CASSVGLLNEQFF
CDR3nt: TGTGCCAGCAGCGTGGGGCTTCTCAATGAGCAGTTCTTC
d_gene: .
j_gene: TRBJ2-1
v_gene: TRBV9
abundance: .

CDR3aa: CAISEVWEPSYEQYF
CDR3nt: TGTGCCATCAGTGAGGTATGGGAGCCGTCCTACGAGCAGTACTTC
d_gene: .
j_gene: TRBJ2-7
v_gene: TRBV10-3
abundance: .

CDR3aa: CASSEAFSRTGHTGELFF
CDR3nt: TGTGCCAGCAGTGAAGCTTTTTCAAGGACAGGGCACACCGGGGAGCTGTTTTTT
d_gene: TRBD1
j_gene: TRBJ2-2
v_gene: TRBV2
abundance: .

CDR3aa: CASRDRTNTEAFF
CDR3nt: TGTGCCAGCAGGGACAGAACTAACACTGAAGCTTTCTTT
d_gene: .
j_gene: TRBJ1-1
v_gene: TRBV27
abundance: .

CDR3aa: CASVYLGLADSYEQYF
CDR3nt: TGTGCCAGCGTATATTTAGGCCTAGCGGATTCCTACGAGCAGTACTTC
d_gene: TRBD2
j_gene: TRBJ2-7
v_gene: TRBV2
abundance: once

CDR3aa: CAWALRGPSSYEQYF
CDR3nt: TGTGCCTGGGCCCTAAGGGGCCCGAGCTCCTACGAGCAGTACTTC
d_gene: .
j_gene: TRBJ2-7
v_gene: TRBV30
abundance: .

CDR3aa: CASSHTLAAYRSYEQYF
CDR3nt: TGTGCCAGCAGCCACACACTAGCGGCCTATCGCTCCTACGAGCAGTACTTC
d_gene: TRBD2
j_gene: TRBJ2-7
v_gene: TRBV5-5
abundance: .

CDR3aa: CASSFPSDYEQYF
CDR3nt: TGTGCCAGCAGCTTTCCTAGCGACTACGAGCAGTACTTC
d_gene: .
j_gene: TRBJ2-7
v_gene: TRBV7-9
abundance: .

CDR3aa: CASSVDQGTEAFF
CDR3nt: TGTGCCAGCAGCGTAGATCAGGGCACTGAAGCTTTCTTT
d_gene: .
j_gene: TRBJ1-1
v_gene: TRBV9
abundance: .

CDR3aa: CASSLRTGVGSNQPQHF
CDR3nt: TGTGCCAGCAGCTTGCGGACAGGGGTTGGGAGCAATCAGCCCCAGCATTTT
d_gene: TRBD1
j_gene: TRBJ1-5
v_gene: TRBV7-8
abundance: .

CDR3aa: CASRSAGGASYNEQFF
CDR3nt: TGTGCCAGCAGATCCGCAGGGGGCGCGTCCTACAATGAGCAGTTCTTC
d_gene: TRBD1
j_gene: TRBJ2-1
v_gene: TRBV28
abundance: few

CDR3aa: CASSLAGDLRDTQYF
CDR3nt: TGTGCCAGCAGTTTAGCCGGGGATCTTCGAGATACGCAGTATTTT
d_gene: .
j_gene: TRBJ2-3
v_gene: TRBV28
abundance: .

CDR3aa: CASSQRRLSYNEQFF
CDR3nt: TGTGCCAGCAGTCAAAGGAGGCTTTCCTACAATGAGCAGTTCTTC
d_gene: .
j_gene: TRBJ2-1
v_gene: TRBV6-5
abundance: once

CDR3aa: CASSPPTANYGYTF
CDR3nt: TGTGCCAGCTCACCTCCGACAGCTAACTATGGCTACACCTTC
d_gene: .
j_gene: TRBJ1-2
v_gene: TRBV18
abundance: few

CDR3aa: CASSLAKTSGGTGELFF
CDR3nt: TGCGCCAGCAGCTTGGCCAAGACTAGCGGAGGCACCGGGGAGCTGTTTTTT
d_gene: TRBD2
j_gene: TRBJ2-2
v_gene: TRBV5-1
abundance: .

CDR3aa: CASSLWGTGLEETQYF
CDR3nt: TGTGCCAGCAGTTTGTGGGGCACGGGTTTGGAAGAGACCCAGTACTTC
d_gene: .
j_gene: TRBJ2-5
v_gene: TRBV27
abundance: .

CDR3aa: CASSPDRANNSPLHF
CDR3nt: TGTGCCAGCAGTCCGGACAGGGCTAATAATTCACCCCTCCACTTT
d_gene: TRBD1
j_gene: TRBJ1-6
v_gene: TRBV2
abundance: .

CDR3aa: CASRQLYKAGAMSYNEQFF
CDR3nt: TGCGCCAGCAGACAGTTGTACAAAGCGGGAGCGATGTCTTACAATGAGCAGTTCTTC
d_gene: TRBD2
j_gene: TRBJ2-1
v_gene: TRBV10-2
abundance: once

CDR3aa: CASSEGTYRGSEQYF
CDR3nt: TGTGCCAGCAGTGAAGGGACCTACCGGGGGTCGGAGCAGTACTTC
d_gene: .
j_gene: TRBJ2-5
v_gene: TRBV2
abundance: few

CDR3aa: CASRLRKQIPNYGYTF
CDR3nt: TGTGCCAGTAGGTTACGTAAACAGATACCCAACTATGGCTACACCTTC
d_gene: .
j_gene: TRBJ1-2
v_gene: TRBV19
abundance: .

CDR3aa: CASSEHPRANEQFF
CDR3nt: TGCGCCAGCAGTGAGCACCCGAGGGCTAATGAGCAGTTCTTC
d_gene: .
j_gene: TRBJ2-1
v_gene: TRBV10-1
abundance: once

CDR3aa: CASSLLLGGGNTEAFF
CDR3nt: TGTGCCAGCAGTTTGCTCCTCGGGGGGGGGAACACTGAAGCTTTCTTT
d_gene: .
j_gene: TRBJ1-1
v_gene: TRBV27
abundance: .

CDR3aa: CASSLDIEQFF
CDR3nt: TGTGCCAGCAGCTTAGATATTGAGCAGTTCTTC
d_gene: .
j_gene: TRBJ2-1
v_gene: TRBV13
abundance: .

CDR3aa: CASSPPTSESYNEQFF
CDR3nt: TGTGCCAGCAGCCCTCCCACTAGCGAATCCTACAATGAGCAGTTCTTC
d_gene: TRBD2
j_gene: TRBJ2-1
v_gene: TRBV4-2
abundance: .

CDR3aa: CASSFHTGMYF
CDR3nt: TGTGCCAGCAGTTTCCACACGGGGATGTACTTC
d_gene: .
j_gene: TRBJ2-7
v_gene: TRBV28
abundance: .

CDR3aa: CASSGRGADTQYF
CDR3nt: TGTGCCAGTAGCGGGAGGGGCGCAGATACGCAGTATTTT
d_gene: TRBD2
j_gene: TRBJ2-3
v_gene: TRBV19
abundance: .

CDR3aa: CASSKRGTSVLSGEQFF
CDR3nt: TGTGCCAGCAGCAAACGAGGGACTAGCGTCCTATCAGGTGAGCAGTTCTTC
d_gene: .
j_gene: TRBJ2-1
v_gene: TRBV21-1
abundance: .

CDR3aa: CATKGGSNQPQHF
CDR3nt: TGTGCCACGAAGGGGGGGAGCAATCAGCCCCAGCATTTT
d_gene: .
j_gene: TRBJ1-5
v_gene: TRBV2
abundance: .

CDR3aa: CASTSLAGGFNEQFF
CDR3nt: TGTGCCAGCACCTCTCTAGCGGGAGGGTTCAATGAGCAGTTCTTC
d_gene: TRBD2
j_gene: TRBJ2-1
v_gene: TRBV27
abundance: .

CDR3aa: CASSLAGKSSYNEQFF
CDR3nt: TGTGCCAGCAGTCTAGCGGGGAAAAGCTCCTACAATGAGCAGTTCTTC
d_gene: TRBD2
j_gene: TRBJ2-1
v_gene: TRBV7-8
abundance: .

CDR3aa: CASSFRQGENYEQYF
CDR3nt: TGTGCCAGCAGCTTCCGACAGGGAGAAAACTACGAGCAGTACTTC
d_gene: TRBD1
j_gene: TRBJ2-7
v_gene: TRBV7-6
abundance: .

CDR3aa: CASSPRGQNYGYTF
CDR3nt: TGCGCCAGCAGTCCCAGGGGGCAAAACTATGGCTACACCTTC
d_gene: TRBD1
j_gene: TRBJ1-2
v_gene: TRBV10-1
abundance: once

CDR3aa: CASSPSDRIPLETQYF
CDR3nt: TGTGCCAGCAGTCCTTCCGACAGGATCCCCCTAGAGACCCAGTACTTC
d_gene: .
j_gene: TRBJ2-5
v_gene: TRBV27
abundance: .

CDR3aa: CASSLSLGLSPYNEQFF
CDR3nt: TGTGCCAGCAGTTTATCGCTAGGTCTCTCCCCCTACAATGAGCAGTTCTTC
d_gene: .
j_gene: TRBJ2-1
v_gene: TRBV27
abundance: .

CDR3aa: CASRNSKQKYQETQYF
CDR3nt: TGTGCCAGCAGGAACTCAAAACAGAAGTACCAAGAGACCCAGTACTTC
d_gene: .
j_gene: TRBJ2-5
v_gene: TRBV7-6
abundance: .

CDR3aa: CASSEARQGPSNQPQHF
CDR3nt: TGTGCCAGCAGTGAAGCGAGGCAGGGGCCTAGCAATCAGCCCCAGCATTTT
d_gene: .
j_gene: TRBJ1-5
v_gene: TRBV6-1
abundance: .

CDR3aa: CASSLEGLGPDTQYF
CDR3nt: TGTGCCAGCAGCTTAGAGGGACTAGGCCCAGATACGCAGTATTTT
d_gene: TRBD2
j_gene: TRBJ2-3
v_gene: TRBV11-2
abundance: .

CDR3aa: CASSLRFRDRGSYGYTF
CDR3nt: TGTGCCAGCAGTTTACGATTCCGGGACAGGGGTTCCTATGGCTACACCTTC
d_gene: TRBD1
j_gene: TRBJ1-2
v_gene: TRBV28
abundance: once

CDR3aa: CAWSVRGSGNTIYF
CDR3nt: TGTGCCTGGAGTGTACGGGGCTCTGGAAACACCATATATTTT
d_gene: .
j_gene: TRBJ1-3
v_gene: TRBV30
abundance: .

CDR3aa: CASSPPRTSGGVTGELFF
CDR3nt: TGTGCCAGCTCACCACCGAGGACTAGCGGGGGAGTCACCGGGGAGCTGTTTTTT
d_gene: TRBD2
j_gene: TRBJ2-2
v_gene: TRBV18
abundance: .